The TCR beta chain under discussion was sequenced for a study of blood T cell repertoires in COVID-19. The wider study: From T cells, B-cell-depleted T cells, or PBMCs came the material, which was cDNA or gDNA.

Profiling relied on immunoSEQ multiplex PCR, and the TCRdb table lists in-frame clones only, not all of them. The sample shows tens of thousands of clones, 90% of them seen only once. The CDR3 loop spans 13 amino acids. CDR1 and CDR2 (germline): SGHRS, YFSETQ. Trimming removed 4 bases from V and 4 bases from J, with 12 bases in between. The chain carries TRBV5-1 and TRBJ2-7, with no clear D. Input material: peripheral blood. This TCR was sampled from a woman aged 40-49 years with active COVID-19. The CDR3 is CASSGHLPYEQYF. The CDR3 nucleotides are TGCGCCAGCAGCGGTCACTTACCTTACGAGCAGTACTTC.